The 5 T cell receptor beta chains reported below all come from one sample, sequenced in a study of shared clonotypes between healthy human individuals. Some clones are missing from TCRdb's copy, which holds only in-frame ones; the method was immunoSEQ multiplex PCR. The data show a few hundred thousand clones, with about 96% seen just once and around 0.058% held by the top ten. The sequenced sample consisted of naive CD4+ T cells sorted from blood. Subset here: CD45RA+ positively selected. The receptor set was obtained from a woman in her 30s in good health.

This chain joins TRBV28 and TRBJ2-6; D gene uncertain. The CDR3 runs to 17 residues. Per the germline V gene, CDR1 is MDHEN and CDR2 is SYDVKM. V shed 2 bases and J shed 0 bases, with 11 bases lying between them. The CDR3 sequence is CASSLVGFPSGANVLTF. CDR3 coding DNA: TGTGCCAGCAGTTTAGTTGGGTTTCCCTCTGGGGCCAACGTCCTGACTTTC.

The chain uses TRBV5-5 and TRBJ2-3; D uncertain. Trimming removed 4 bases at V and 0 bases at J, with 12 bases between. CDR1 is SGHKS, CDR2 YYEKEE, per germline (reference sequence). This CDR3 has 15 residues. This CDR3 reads CASSLGRLSTDTQYF. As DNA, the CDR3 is TGTGCCAGCAGCCTAGGGCGGTTGAGCACAGATACGCAGTATTTT. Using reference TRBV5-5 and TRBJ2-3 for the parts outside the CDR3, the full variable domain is DAGVTQSPTHLIKTRGQQVTLRCSPISGHKSVSWYQQVLGQGPQFIFQYYEKEERGRGNFPDRFSARQFPNYSSELNVNALLLGDSALYLCASSLGRLSTDTQYFGPGTRLTVL.

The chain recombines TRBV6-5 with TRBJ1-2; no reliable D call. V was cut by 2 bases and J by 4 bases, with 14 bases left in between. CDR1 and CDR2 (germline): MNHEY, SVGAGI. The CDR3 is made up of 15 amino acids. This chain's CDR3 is CASSYRPIERYGYTF. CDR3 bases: TGTGCCAGCAGTTACCGTCCTATCGAGCGCTATGGCTACACCTTC.

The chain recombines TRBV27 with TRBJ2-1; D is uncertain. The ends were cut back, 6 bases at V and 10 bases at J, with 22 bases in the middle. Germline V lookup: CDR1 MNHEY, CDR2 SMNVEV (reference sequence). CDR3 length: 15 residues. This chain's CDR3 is CASREGHSTVREQFF. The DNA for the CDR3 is TGTGCCAGCAGGGAAGGCCATTCGACGGTACGGGAGCAGTTCTTC.

CDR3 residues: CASSYMPPGTGAYEQYF. The DNA of the CDR3 is TGTGCCAGCAGCTACATGCCACCCGGGACAGGGGCCTACGAGCAGTACTTC. V is TRBV7-2 and J is TRBJ2-7; 10 nucleotides agree with TRBD1. V shed 4 bases, J shed 2 bases, and the junction held 11 bases outside the gene matches. This CDR3 has 17 amino acids. CDR1 and CDR2 from the germline V gene are SGHTA and FQGNSA.